The 9 T cell receptor beta chains in this list originate from one sample, sequenced in a study of blood T cell repertoires in COVID-19. Some clones are missing from TCRdb's copy, which holds only in-frame ones; the method was immunoSEQ multiplex PCR. The repertoire holds about 130,000 clones, with approximately 80% as singletons. The specimen was peripheral blood. Every receptor here comes from a man aged 60 to 69 with acute or convalescent COVID-19.

This chain links TRBV6-5 with TRBJ2-1, with D perhaps TRBD1 (5 bases). The CDR3 length is 14 residues. V lost 0 bases, J lost 8 bases, and 11 bases lay in between. Germline CDR1 reads MNHEY; CDR2 reads SVGAGI. CDR3: CASSYSRKGYEQFF. The DNA for the CDR3 is TGTGCCAGCAGTTACTCTAGGAAGGGGTATGAGCAGTTCTTC.

Only one count was recorded for this clone. The V call is TRBV28, the J call TRBJ2-7; a possible D gene is TRBD2 (6 bases). Trimming left V 3 bases short and J 0 bases short, with 12 bases between. The germline gives CDR1 MDHEN, CDR2 SYDVKM. The CDR3 totals 15 residues. CDR3 DNA sequence: TGTGCCAGCAGTTTTGGCCTAGCGACCTCCTACGAGCAGTACTTC. Encoded protein: CASSFGLATSYEQYF.

The chain has TRBV11-1 and TRBJ1-2, with D maybe TRBD1 (6 bases). This CDR3 contains 16 residues. Germline V gene data show CDR1 as SGHAT and CDR2 as FQDESV (reference sequence). V lost 5 bases and J 8 bases, leaving 24 bases between the germline ends. CDR3 coding DNA: TGTGCCAGCAGCGGACGGCCCGGGACACCCCTCAGGGGCTACACCTTC. Amino acid sequence: CASSGRPGTPLRGYTF.

The chain recombines TRBV9 with TRBJ2-2; 8 bases align to TRBD2. This CDR3 has 15 amino acids. Germline CDR1 is SGDLS and CDR2 is YYNGEE. V lost 0 bases to trimming and J lost 4 bases; unmatched junction nucleotides: 2. The CDR3 DNA reads TGTGCCAGCAGCGTAGGGACTAGCTCCACCGGGGAGCTGTTTTTT. It translates to CASSVGTSSTGELFF.

The rearrangement joins TRBV3-1 (or the pseudogene TRBV3-2) to TRBJ1-1; D gene ambiguous. The CDR3 runs to 15 residues. V was pared by 1 base and J by 10 bases, with 19 bases between. Germline V CDR1 and CDR2: LGHDT, YNNKEL (reference sequence). The DNA of the CDR3 is TGTGCCAGCAGCCAAGGTGGCAGGACGCGGGAGGTAGCTTTCTTT. Translation gives CASSQGGRTREVAFF.

The chain joins TRBV3-1 (or the pseudogene TRBV3-2) to TRBJ1-6; TRBD1 might be the D (6 bases). This CDR3 has 12 amino acids. With 6 bases removed from V and 8 bases from J, the gap between germline ends came to 8 bases. Germline V CDR1 and CDR2: LGHDT, YNNKEL (reference sequence). CDR3 residues: CASRSGDSPLHF. DNA for the CDR3: TGTGCCAGCAGGTCAGGGGATTCACCCCTCCACTTT.

The CDR3 region is CASSDPGTGGEGIYEQYF. CDR3 sequence (DNA): TGTGCCAGCAGCGATCCCGGGACAGGGGGCGAGGGGATCTACGAGCAGTACTTC. The rearrangement joins TRBV27 to TRBJ2-7; 12 bases fit TRBD1. The germline V gene has CDR1 MNHEY and CDR2 SMNVEV (reference sequence). V shed 6 bases and J 3 bases; nucleotides not matched to a gene: 15. The CDR3 extends over 18 amino acids.

The V gene is TRBV9, the J gene TRBJ2-3; 12 nucleotides align to TRBD2. In germline, CDR1 is SGDLS, CDR2 YYNGEE. Trimming cost V 4 bases and J 5 bases; bases outside gene matches: 5. The CDR3 length is 15 residues. The CDR3 sequence: CASSQTSGSGDTQYF. For the CDR3, the DNA is TGTGCCAGCAGCCAGACTAGCGGGAGTGGAGATACGCAGTATTTT.

V and J are TRBV5-1 and TRBJ2-3; tentative D call: TRBD2 (6 bases). Trimming took off 5 bases at V and 2 bases at J, with 15 bases between the two ends. CDR1 and CDR2 from the germline V gene are SGHRS and YFSETQ. CDR3 length: 15 residues. CDR3 in amino acids: CASSATRGLTDTQYF. CDR3 bases: TGCGCCAGCAGTGCGACGCGGGGCCTCACAGATACGCAGTATTTT.